This entry lists 26 T cell receptor beta chains sequenced from one sample in a study of metastatic and nonmetastatic thyroid tumors. Thyroid surgery took place with no prior treatment in any patient. Using MiXCR, TCRdb reanalyzed the PCR reads. Counted here are about 16,000 clones, 20% to 25% occurring once; the ten biggest clones make up approximately 13%. Material for sequencing was tumor tissue. The source of these receptors is a male donor with papillary thyroid cancer or a benign thyroid nodule (not recorded which). Some clones in this sample may be carry-over from other donors' samples.

This clone was recorded many times. The chain couples TRBV5-4 to TRBJ2-5; 8 positions agree with TRBD1. The germline gives CDR1 SGHNT, CDR2 YYREEE (reference sequence). The trim removed 4 bases at V and 7 bases at J, leaving 9 bases unmatched. The CDR3 extends over 14 amino acids. The CDR3: CASSRQGSVGTQYF. CDR3 coding DNA: TGTGCCAGCAGCCGACAGGGGTCGGTTGGGACCCAGTACTTC.

This clone was counted many times. This sequence joins TRBV10-3 and TRBJ1-5; D call uncertain. Germline CDR1 is ENHRY and CDR2 is SYGVKD. V was shortened by 4 bases and J by 5 bases, with 12 bases between the two germline ends. CDR3 size: 14 residues. CDR3 in amino acids: CAISAETGYQPQHF. CDR3 DNA sequence: TGTGCCATCAGTGCTGAGACGGGATATCAGCCCCAGCATTTT.

The table lists this clone with many counts. The rearrangement uses TRBV10-3 and TRBJ2-7, with TRBD1 matching over 9 bases. The germline gives CDR1 ENHRY, CDR2 SYGVKD. The V and J ends lost 6 bases and 5 bases, in that order; junction bases with no gene match: 8. The CDR3 is 14 residues long. This chain's CDR3 is CAISPGTGTHEQYF. CDR3 DNA: TGTGCCATCAGCCCCGGGACAGGGACTCACGAGCAGTACTTC.

This clone was seen ten or more times. The chain has TRBV27 and TRBJ1-5; TRBD1 aligns across 7 bases. Germline V gene sequence: CDR1 MNHEY, CDR2 SMNVEV (reference sequence). The CDR3 sequence is 15 residues long. With V trimmed by 5 bases and J by 7 bases, 11 bases remained unmatched. The CDR3 loop reads CASSPDPGGRQPQHF. For the CDR3, the DNA is TGTGCCAGCAGTCCCGATCCAGGGGGACGACAGCCCCAGCATTTT.

This clone is classed as medium-sized. The chain recombines TRBV7-8 with TRBJ2-7; D uncertain. This CDR3 spans 11 amino acids. V shed 5 bases and J shed 4 bases, with 6 bases lying between them. Per germline, CDR1 SGHVS and CDR2 FQNEAQ. As DNA, the CDR3 is TGTGCCAGCAGCCACCGTTACGAGCAGTACTTC. Amino acid sequence: CASSHRYEQYF.

This clone was counted only a few times. This chain links TRBV15 with TRBJ2-7, with D perhaps being TRBD1 or TRBD2 (5 bases each). The CDR3 runs to 13 residues. With 2 bases removed from V and 9 bases from J, the gap between germline ends came to 14 bases. The germline gives CDR1 LNHNV, CDR2 YYDKDF (reference sequence). CDR3 in amino acids: CATSRFYLGTQYF. CDR3 DNA: TGTGCCACCAGCAGATTCTACCTGGGGACGCAGTACTTC.

This clone has more than one count but fewer than ten. The chain combines TRBV6-1 with TRBJ1-5; tentative D call: TRBD1 (6 bases). This CDR3 has 14 amino acids. V was trimmed by 6 bases and J by 3 bases, leaving 12 bases between them. CDR1 and CDR2 from the germline V gene are MNHNS and SASEGT. This CDR3 reads CASSKTGDNQPQHF. The DNA of the CDR3 is TGTGCCAGCAGCAAGACAGGAGACAATCAGCCCCAGCATTTT.

This clone was counted a few times. One junction end disagrees with the germline gene, perhaps due to a read error. Other DNA sequences in this sample translate to the same CDR3. The rearrangement uses TRBV28 and TRBJ2-1; unclear D gene. The CDR3 length is 12 residues. Per germline, CDR1 MDHEN and CDR2 SYDVKM. The CDR3 sequence: CASTSVTNEQFF. CDR3 DNA sequence: TGTGCTAGCACATCTGTCACCAATGAGCAGTTCTTC.

This clone was counted a few times. V and J are TRBV10-3 and TRBJ2-1; TRBD1 agrees at 7 bases. Germline loops: CDR1 ENHRY, CDR2 SYGVKD. This CDR3 spans 17 amino acids. Trimming cost V 3 bases and J 4 bases; bases outside gene matches: 12. CDR3 sequence reads: CAISDPKTGSSYNEQFF. CDR3 nucleotides: TGTGCCATCAGTGACCCAAAGACAGGGTCCTCTTACAATGAGCAGTTCTTC.

This clone was counted many times. V is TRBV7-2 and J is TRBJ2-3, with 9 bases fitting TRBD2. Trimming took 0 bases from V and 5 from J; bases not matched to a gene: 9. CDR3 length: 17 amino acids. Germline CDR1 reads SGHTA; CDR2 reads FQGNSA. The DNA of the CDR3 is TGTGCCAGCAGCTTAGCAGGTGTAGCGGGGGCTATAGATACGCAGTATTTT. It translates to CASSLAGVAGAIDTQYF.

The chain couples TRBV13 to TRBJ2-7; a possible D gene is TRBD2 (5 bases). The CDR3 length is 12 residues. CDR1 and CDR2 from the germline V gene are PRHDT and FYEKMQ (reference sequence). The V end lost 3 bases, the J end lost 5 bases, and 8 bases lay between the germline ends. In DNA, the CDR3 is TGTGCCAGCAGCTTCCGGGGAGACGAGCAGTACTTC. It codes for CASSFRGDEQYF.

This clone was detected many times. The genes are TRBV12-3 or TRBV12-4 and TRBJ1-5; no firm D call. V was trimmed by 5 bases and J by 1 base, leaving 21 bases between them. This CDR3 comprises 18 residues. The CDR3 region is CASSPQPLGEGSNQPQHF. Here the CDR3 DNA reads TGTGCCAGCAGTCCACAACCCCTTGGGGAAGGGAGCAATCAGCCCCAGCATTTT.

The chain couples TRBV6-4 to TRBJ2-7, with D hard to call. Germline assignment: CDR1 MRHNA and CDR2 SNTAGT. V was clipped by 6 bases and J by 2 bases, with 14 bases between them. The CDR3 is 14 residues long. The chain's CDR3 is CASSTMPDAYEQYF. CDR3 coding DNA: TGTGCCAGCAGCACAATGCCAGACGCCTACGAGCAGTACTTC.

The sample holds many counts of this clone. The rearrangement links TRBV7-3 to TRBJ2-3, with D possibly matching TRBD1 (5 bases). This CDR3 spans 13 amino acids. V shed 4 bases and J shed 1 base, with 6 bases lying between them. Looked up from germline, CDR1 is SGHTA and CDR2 is FQGTGA. DNA of the CDR3: TGTGCCAGCAGCTCACAGGGCACAGATACGCAGTATTTT. It encodes CASSSQGTDTQYF. Using reference TRBV7-3 and TRBJ2-3 for the parts outside the CDR3, the full variable domain is GAGVSQTPSNKVTEKGKYVELRCDPISGHTALYWYRQSLGQGPEFLIYFQGTGAADDSGLPNDRFFAVRPEGSVSTLKIQRTERGDSAVYLCASSSQGTDTQYFGPGTRLTVL.

The CDR3 DNA is TGTGCCAGCAGCTTGATCAAGCGGGGGGTCTACGAGCAGTACTTC. This codes for CASSLIKRGVYEQYF. The chain is built from TRBV13 and TRBJ2-7; 9 bases fit TRBD2. This CDR3 comprises 15 residues. Germline V gene sequence: CDR1 PRHDT, CDR2 FYEKMQ (reference sequence). V gave up 3 bases and J gave up 3 bases; unmatched junction bases: 6.

This clone was counted a few times. The junction shows a germline mismatch at one end, possibly a read error. V gene TRBV6-5 combines with J gene TRBJ2-2; D remains ambiguous. Germline CDR1 MNHEY, CDR2 SVGAGI. The CDR3 length is 14 residues. Here the CDR3 reads CASSDSRFAGELFF. The CDR3, as DNA: TGTGCCAGCAGTGACTCGAGATTCGCCGGGGAGCTGTTTTTT.

This clone has ten or more counts. The chain couples TRBV6-2 or TRBV6-3 to TRBJ2-5; the D is unclear. CDR1 and CDR2 from the germline V gene are MNHEY and SVGEGT. CDR3 size: 13 residues. Trimming took 7 bases from V and 4 from J, leaving 13 bases between them. The CDR3 loop is CASIKTRSETQYF. The CDR3 DNA reads TGTGCCAGCATCAAGACGAGATCAGAGACCCAGTACTTC.

This clone was recorded many times. The gene calls are TRBV7-6 and TRBJ1-3; tentatively, D is TRBD1 (5 bases). Deletions cut 4 bases from V and 6 bases from J, with 16 bases between. This CDR3 region has 15 residues. Per the germline V gene, CDR1 is SGHVS and CDR2 is FNYEAQ. CDR3 DNA sequence: TGTGCCAGCAGCTCGCTCCCAGGGACTGCAAACACCATATATTTT. Translating gives CASSSLPGTANTIYF.

In this sample, this clone turned up many times. The CDR3 spells CASRLGGAHLNQPQHF. In DNA, the CDR3 is TGTGCCAGCAGACTGGGGGGGGCCCATCTCAATCAGCCCCAGCATTTT. The V call is TRBV28, the J call TRBJ1-5; perhaps TRBD1 as D (6 bases). V was clipped by 6 bases and J by 3 bases, with 18 bases between them. There are 16 residues in the CDR3. Germline CDR1 is MDHEN and CDR2 is SYDVKM.

The rearrangement joins TRBV5-1 to TRBJ2-6; no firm D call. The germline V gene has CDR1 SGHRS and CDR2 YFSETQ. CDR3 length: 16 amino acids. Trimming removed 0 bases from V and 3 bases from J, with 10 bases in between. The DNA for the CDR3 is TGCGCCAGCAGCTTGGCCGCCGTCATTGGGGCCAACGTCCTGACTTTC. Its protein product is CASSLAAVIGANVLTF.

This clone was detected only a few times. The genes are TRBV7-8 and TRBJ1-1; D not certain. Germline assignment: CDR1 SGHVS and CDR2 FQNEAQ. CDR3 length: 13 residues. The V gene lost 5 bases and the J gene lost 1 base, with 8 bases spanning the gap. The CDR3 region is CASSVYSNTEAFF. DNA of the CDR3: TGTGCCAGCAGCGTGTATTCGAACACTGAAGCTTTCTTT. The full variable domain, rest sourced from reference TRBV7-8 and TRBJ1-1, is GAGVSQSPRYKVAKRGQDVALRCDPISGHVSLFWYQQALGQGPEFLTYFQNEAQLDKSGLPSDRFFAERPEGSVSTLKIQRTQQEDSAVYLCASSVYSNTEAFFGQGTRLTVV.

This clone turned up a few times. This sequence may be a read error, since a much larger clone differs from it by one base. The chain carries TRBV29-1 and TRBJ2-7; D tentatively reads TRBD1 or TRBD2 (5 bases each). The CDR3 has 12 residues. V gave up 8 bases and J gave up 1 base, with 12 bases separating them. Germline V CDR1 and CDR2: SQVTM, ANQGSEA. Here the CDR3 DNA reads TGCAGCTCTCGGGACCAGTCCTACGAGCAGTACTTC. Protein: CSSRDQSYEQYF.

The sample holds many counts of this clone. This sequence may be a read error, since a much larger clone differs from it by one base. Other DNA sequences from this sample encode an identical CDR3 as well. This chain links TRBV20-1 with TRBJ1-2; D not resolved. Germline V lookup: CDR1 DFQATT, CDR2 SNEGSKA (reference sequence). Trimming left V 3 bases short and J 7 bases short, with 18 bases between. This CDR3 is built from 14 residues. The chain's CDR3 is CSASPRFRGGGYTF. CDR3 nucleotides: TGCAGTGCTAGCCCCCGTTTTCGGGGTGGTGGCTACACCTTC.

J is TRBJ1-6 and V is TRBV15; D ambiguous. The CDR3 contains 14 residues. V was trimmed by 5 bases and J by 8 bases, leaving 13 bases between them. Germline values: CDR1 LNHNV, CDR2 YYDKDF (reference sequence). CDR3 DNA sequence: TGTGCCACCAGCTACCCGGAGAAAGATTCACCCCTCCACTTT. Translation gives CATSYPEKDSPLHF.

This clone was counted only a few times. The junction does not match germline at one end; this may be a read error. The chain is built from TRBV29-1 and TRBJ1-2; TRBD1 matches 7 bases. Germline V gene data show CDR1 as SQVTM and CDR2 as ANQGSEA. The CDR3 contains 13 residues. Here the CDR3 reads CSADYAGGEGCAF. CDR3 DNA sequence: TGCAGCGCTGACTATGCAGGGGGGGAAGGCTGCGCCTTC. The full variable domain, completed using reference TRBV29-1 and TRBJ1-2, is SAVISQKPSRDICQRGTSLTIQCQVDSQVTMMFWYRQQPGQSLTLIATANQGSEATYESGFVIDKFPISRPNLTFSTLTVSNMSPEDSSIYLCSADYAGGEGCAFGSGTRLTVV.

This clone was found many times. V is TRBV12-3 or TRBV12-4 and J is TRBJ2-5; D is ambiguous. This CDR3 has 13 amino acids. V was shortened by 7 bases and J by 4 bases, with 13 bases between the two germline ends. The CDR3 DNA follows: TGTGCCAGCACCTCGGAACAGACAGAGACCCAGTACTTC. Translated, it gives CASTSEQTETQYF.